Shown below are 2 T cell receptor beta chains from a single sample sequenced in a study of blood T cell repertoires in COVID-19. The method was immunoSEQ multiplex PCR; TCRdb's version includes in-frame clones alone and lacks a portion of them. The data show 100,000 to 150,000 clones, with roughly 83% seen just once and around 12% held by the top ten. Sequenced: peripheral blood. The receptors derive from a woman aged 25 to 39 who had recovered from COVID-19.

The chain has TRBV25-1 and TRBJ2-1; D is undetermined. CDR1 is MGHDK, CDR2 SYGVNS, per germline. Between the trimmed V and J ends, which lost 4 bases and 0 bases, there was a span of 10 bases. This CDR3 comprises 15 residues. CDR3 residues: CASSGGQSSYNEQFF. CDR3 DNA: TGTGCCAGCAGTGGTGGCCAGTCCTCCTACAATGAGCAGTTCTTC. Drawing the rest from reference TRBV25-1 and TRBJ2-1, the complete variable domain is EADIYQTPRYLVIGTGKKITLECSQTMGHDKMYWYQQDPGMELHLIHYSYGVNSTEKGDLSSESTVSRIRTEHFPLTLESARPSHTSQYLCASSGGQSSYNEQFFGPGTRLTVL.

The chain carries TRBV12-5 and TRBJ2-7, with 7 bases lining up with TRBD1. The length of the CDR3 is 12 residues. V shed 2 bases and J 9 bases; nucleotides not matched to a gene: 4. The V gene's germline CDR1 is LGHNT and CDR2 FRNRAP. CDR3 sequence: CASGLTRQGQYF. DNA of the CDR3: TGTGCTAGTGGTTTGACGCGACAGGGGCAGTACTTC.